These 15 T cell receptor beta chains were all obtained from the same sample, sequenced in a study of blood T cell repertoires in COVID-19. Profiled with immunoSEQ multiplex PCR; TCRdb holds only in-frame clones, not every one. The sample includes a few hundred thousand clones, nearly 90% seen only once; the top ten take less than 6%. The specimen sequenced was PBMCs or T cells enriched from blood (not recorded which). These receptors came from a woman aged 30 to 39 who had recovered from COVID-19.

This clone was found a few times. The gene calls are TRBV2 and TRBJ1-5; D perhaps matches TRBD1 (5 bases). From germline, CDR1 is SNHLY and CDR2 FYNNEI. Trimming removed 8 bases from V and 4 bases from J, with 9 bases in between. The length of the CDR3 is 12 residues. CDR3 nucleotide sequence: TGTGCCAGCCGGACATCAAATCAGCCCCAGCATTTT. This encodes CASRTSNQPQHF.

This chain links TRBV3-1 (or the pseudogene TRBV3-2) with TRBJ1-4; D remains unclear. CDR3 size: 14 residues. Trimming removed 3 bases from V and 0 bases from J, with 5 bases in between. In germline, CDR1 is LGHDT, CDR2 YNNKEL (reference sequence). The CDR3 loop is CASSQAATNEKLFF. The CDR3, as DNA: TGTGCCAGCAGCCAGGCAGCAACTAATGAAAAACTGTTTTTT.

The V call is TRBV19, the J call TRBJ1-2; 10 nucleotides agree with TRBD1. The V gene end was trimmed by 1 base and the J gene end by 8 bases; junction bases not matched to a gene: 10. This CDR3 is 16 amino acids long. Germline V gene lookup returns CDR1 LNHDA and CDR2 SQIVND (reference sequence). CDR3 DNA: TGTGCCAGTAGTATAGGGGGGGACAGGGGAAGACAAGGCTACACCTTC. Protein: CASSIGGDRGRQGYTF.

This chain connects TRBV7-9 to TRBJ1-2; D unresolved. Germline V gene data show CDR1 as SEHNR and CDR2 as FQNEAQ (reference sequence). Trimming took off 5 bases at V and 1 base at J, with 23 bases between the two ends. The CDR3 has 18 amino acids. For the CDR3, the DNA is TGTGCCAGCAGCCAAAAAGTCGGAGAAAGGATCAATAACTATGGCTACACCTTC. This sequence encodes CASSQKVGERINNYGYTF.

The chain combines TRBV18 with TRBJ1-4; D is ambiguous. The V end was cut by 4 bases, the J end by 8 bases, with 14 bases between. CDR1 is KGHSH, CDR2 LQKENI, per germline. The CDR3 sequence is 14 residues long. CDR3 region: CASSRQDGREKLFF. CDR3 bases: TGTGCCAGCTCACGCCAGGACGGGAGGGAAAAACTGTTTTTT.

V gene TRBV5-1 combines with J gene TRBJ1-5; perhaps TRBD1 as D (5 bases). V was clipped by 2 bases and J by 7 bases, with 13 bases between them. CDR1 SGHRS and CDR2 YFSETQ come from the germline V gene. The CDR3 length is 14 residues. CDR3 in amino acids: CASSFNQGGQPQHF. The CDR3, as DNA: TGCGCCAGCAGCTTCAATCAGGGAGGACAGCCCCAGCATTTT.

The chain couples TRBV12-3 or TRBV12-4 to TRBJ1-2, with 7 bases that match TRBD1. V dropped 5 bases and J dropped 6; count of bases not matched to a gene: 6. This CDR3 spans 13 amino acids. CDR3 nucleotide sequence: TGTGCCAGCAGTCCGACAGGGCGGGATGGCTACACCTTC. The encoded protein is CASSPTGRDGYTF.

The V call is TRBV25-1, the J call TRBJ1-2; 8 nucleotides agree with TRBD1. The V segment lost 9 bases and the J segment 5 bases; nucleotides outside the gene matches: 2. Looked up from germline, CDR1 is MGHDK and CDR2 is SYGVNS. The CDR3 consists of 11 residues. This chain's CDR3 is CASDRGYGYTF. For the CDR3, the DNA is TGTGCCAGTGACAGGGGTTATGGCTACACCTTC.

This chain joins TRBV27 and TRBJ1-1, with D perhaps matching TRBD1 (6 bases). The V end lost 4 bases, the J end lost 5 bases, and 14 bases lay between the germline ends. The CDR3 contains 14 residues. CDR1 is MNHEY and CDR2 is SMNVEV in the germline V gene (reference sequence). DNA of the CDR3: TGTGCCAGCAGTTATCAGGGGTCGGGTACTGAAGCTTTCTTT. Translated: CASSYQGSGTEAFF.

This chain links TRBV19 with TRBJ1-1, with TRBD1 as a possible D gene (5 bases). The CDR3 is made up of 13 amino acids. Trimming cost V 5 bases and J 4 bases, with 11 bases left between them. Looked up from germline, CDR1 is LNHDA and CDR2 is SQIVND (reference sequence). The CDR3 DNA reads TGTGCCAGTAGTTTTGAAGGGGTCACTGAAGCTTTCTTT. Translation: CASSFEGVTEAFF.

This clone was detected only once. The CDR3 nucleotides read TGTGCCAGCAGTCCACGCCTATCCAGGAACGAGCAGTACTTC. Translating it yields CASSPRLSRNEQYF. The chain joins TRBV28 to TRBJ2-7; D is unclear. Germline V gene data show CDR1 as MDHEN and CDR2 as SYDVKM. Trimming stripped 5 bases from V and 5 bases from J, with 16 bases between. The CDR3 extends over 14 amino acids.

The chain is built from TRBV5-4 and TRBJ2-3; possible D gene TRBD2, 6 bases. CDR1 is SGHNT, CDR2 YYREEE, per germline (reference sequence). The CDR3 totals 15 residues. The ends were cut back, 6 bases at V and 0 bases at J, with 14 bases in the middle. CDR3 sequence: CASKRGGDSTDTQYF. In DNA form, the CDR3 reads TGTGCCAGCAAACGGGGCGGGGATAGCACAGATACGCAGTATTTT.

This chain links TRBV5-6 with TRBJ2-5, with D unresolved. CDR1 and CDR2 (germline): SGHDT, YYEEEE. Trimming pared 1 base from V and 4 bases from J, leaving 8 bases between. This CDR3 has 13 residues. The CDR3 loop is CASSLQVLETQYF. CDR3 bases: TGTGCCAGCAGCTTGCAGGTATTAGAGACCCAGTACTTC.

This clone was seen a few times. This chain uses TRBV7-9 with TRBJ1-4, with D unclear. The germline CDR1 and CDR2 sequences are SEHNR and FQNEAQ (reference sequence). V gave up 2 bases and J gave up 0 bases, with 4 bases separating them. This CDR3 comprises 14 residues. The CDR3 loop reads CASSLQTTNEKLFF. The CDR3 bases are TGTGCCAGCAGCTTACAGACAACTAATGAAAAACTGTTTTTT.

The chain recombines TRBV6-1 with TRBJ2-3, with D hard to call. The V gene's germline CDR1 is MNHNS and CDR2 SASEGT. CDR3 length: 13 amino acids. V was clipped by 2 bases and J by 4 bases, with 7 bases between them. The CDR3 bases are TGTGCCAGCAGTGAACGACTGTCAGATACGCAGTATTTT. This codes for CASSERLSDTQYF.